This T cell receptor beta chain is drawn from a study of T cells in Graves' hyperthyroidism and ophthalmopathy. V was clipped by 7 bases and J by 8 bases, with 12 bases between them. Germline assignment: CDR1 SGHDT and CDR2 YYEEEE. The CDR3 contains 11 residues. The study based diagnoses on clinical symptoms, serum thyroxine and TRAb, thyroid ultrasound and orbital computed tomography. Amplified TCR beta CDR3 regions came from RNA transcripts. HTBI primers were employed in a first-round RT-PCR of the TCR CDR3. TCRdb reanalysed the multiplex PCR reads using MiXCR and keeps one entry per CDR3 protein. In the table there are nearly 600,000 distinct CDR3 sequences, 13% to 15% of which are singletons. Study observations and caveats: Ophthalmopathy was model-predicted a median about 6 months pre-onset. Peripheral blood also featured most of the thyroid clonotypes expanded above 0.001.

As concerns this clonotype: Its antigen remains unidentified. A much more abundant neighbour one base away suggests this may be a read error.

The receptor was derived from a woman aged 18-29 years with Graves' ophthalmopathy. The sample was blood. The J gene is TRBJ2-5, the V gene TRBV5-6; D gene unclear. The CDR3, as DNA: TGTGCCAGCGGCCGACAAGGTACCCAGTACTTC. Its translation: CASGRQGTQYF.